Listed here are 14 T cell receptor beta chains from one sample, sequenced in a study of metastatic and nonmetastatic thyroid tumors. Prior to thyroid surgery, none of the patients had received any treatment. Through MiXCR, TCRdb re-clonotyped the PCR reads. The sample carries around 30,000 clones, roughly 23% recorded once. The specimen was blood. The receptor source for this set is a female donor with papillary thyroid cancer or a benign thyroid nodule (not recorded which). Some clones in this sample may be carry-over from other donors' samples.

This clone has just a few counts. It is likely a read error, because the conserved phenylalanine at the end of the CDR3 is missing. The DNA of the CDR3 is TGTGCCAGTGTCCCAGGTACCATCAATGAGCAGTTCCTC. Amino acids: CASVPGTINEQFL. The J gene is TRBJ2-1, the V gene TRBV19, with no clear D. In germline, CDR1 is LNHDA, CDR2 SQIVND (reference sequence). This CDR3 is 13 amino acids long. The V and J ends lost 8 bases and 6 bases respectively, with 14 bases between them.

This clone was counted many times. The gene calls are TRBV7-9 and TRBJ2-1; a possible D gene is TRBD1 (6 bases). Germline V gene data show CDR1 as SEHNR and CDR2 as FQNEAQ (reference sequence). This CDR3 spans 14 amino acids. Trimming stripped 1 base from V and 4 bases from J, with 8 bases between. The CDR3 nucleotides read TGTGCCAGCAGCTTAGGAACAGGGTACAATGAGCAGTTCTTC. Its translation: CASSLGTGYNEQFF.

This clone was counted between two and nine times. The V gene is TRBV28, the J gene TRBJ2-7; tentatively, D is TRBD1 or TRBD2 (6 bases each). Trimming removed 4 bases from V and 2 bases from J, with 15 bases in between. The CDR3 extends over 15 amino acids. In germline, CDR1 is MDHEN, CDR2 SYDVKM. The CDR3 loop is CASSSVGRGAYEQYV. In nucleotides, the CDR3 is TGTGCCAGCAGTTCCGTAGGAAGGGGGGCCTACGAGCAGTACGTC.

This clone appeared many times. The chain combines TRBV27 with TRBJ2-5; 12 bases are shared with TRBD1. CDR3 length: 16 amino acids. V lost 0 bases, J lost 5 bases, and 4 bases stayed unmatched. Germline lookup yields CDR1 MNHEY and CDR2 SMNVEV (reference sequence). In nucleotides, the CDR3 is TGTGCCAGCAGTTTATCTAGGGACAGGGGGCGGGAGACCCAGTACTTC. This encodes CASSLSRDRGRETQYF.

V and J are TRBV11-2 and TRBJ2-1; 14 positions agree with TRBD2. V gave up 5 bases and J gave up 4 bases; unmatched junction bases: 7. CDR1 is SGHAT and CDR2 is FQNNGV in the germline V gene. CDR3 size: 17 residues. The CDR3 coding sequence is TGTGCCAGCAGCCCCAGACTAGCGGGAGGGTCTTACAATGAGCAGTTCTTC. This sequence encodes CASSPRLAGGSYNEQFF.

About this clone itself: A read error may produce the germline difference seen at one junction end. The rearrangement uses TRBV2 and TRBJ2-5; 7 nucleotides line up with TRBD1. There are 13 residues in the CDR3. Germline CDR1 reads SNHLY; CDR2 reads FYNNEI. Here the CDR3 reads CASSAQGKETQYF. The CDR3 DNA reads TGTGCTAGCAGTGCACAGGGGAAAGAGACCCAGTACTTC. The full variable domain, rest sourced from reference TRBV2 and TRBJ2-5, is EPEVTQTPSHQVTQMGQEVILRCVPISNHLYFYWYRQILGQKVEFLVSFYNNEISEKSEIFDDQFSVERPDGSNFTLKIRSTKLEDSAMYFCASSAQGKETQYFGPGTRLLVL.

The V and J genes are TRBV4-1 and TRBJ2-1; possible D gene TRBD1, 6 bases. In germline, CDR1 is MGHRA, CDR2 YSYEKL. The CDR3 spans 22 residues. Trimming removed 0 bases at V and 0 bases at J, with 27 bases between. Here the CDR3 DNA reads TGCGCCAGCAGCCAAGATAGTGGACAGACGTGGGTGAGGGGACACTCCTACAATGAGCAGTTCTTC. Residues: CASSQDSGQTWVRGHSYNEQFF.

This clone was picked up many times. The chain is built from TRBV9 and TRBJ2-1; TRBD1 agrees at 7 bases. Trimming cost V 4 bases and J 6 bases; bases outside gene matches: 7. Germline values: CDR1 SGDLS, CDR2 YYNGEE. The CDR3 totals 14 residues. The CDR3 DNA follows: TGTGCCAGCAGCCCTACAGGGGAGTTCAATGAGCAGTTCTTC. Protein sequence: CASSPTGEFNEQFF.

The V and J genes are TRBV12-3 or TRBV12-4 and TRBJ2-1; D is ambiguous. The V gene lost 5 bases and the J gene lost 6 bases, with 8 bases spanning the gap. CDR3 length equals 12 residues. The CDR3 DNA reads as TGTGCCAGCAGTGCAGTGATCAATGAGCAGTTCTTC. As protein: CASSAVINEQFF.

The chain combines TRBV12-3 or TRBV12-4 with TRBJ1-6; no clear D. CDR3 size: 12 residues. Trimming pared 3 bases from V and 8 bases from J, leaving 5 bases between. The CDR3 spells CASSFKYSPLHF. CDR3 nucleotide sequence: TGTGCCAGCAGTTTCAAGTATTCACCCCTCCACTTT.

V gene TRBV6-2 or TRBV6-3 combines with J gene TRBJ1-2, with D possibly matching TRBD1 (5 bases). Trimming took 7 bases from V and 2 from J, leaving 11 bases between them. The length of the CDR3 is 13 residues. Germline CDR1 MNHEY, CDR2 SVGEGT. CDR3 protein: CASIGGNNYGYTF. In DNA form, the CDR3 reads TGTGCCAGCATTGGGGGGAACAACTATGGCTACACCTTC.

The chain couples TRBV12-3 or TRBV12-4 to TRBJ2-1, with no clear D. The CDR3 is made up of 11 amino acids. V lost 5 bases and J 8 bases, leaving 7 bases between the germline ends. This CDR3 reads CASSRFDEQFF. The CDR3 DNA sequence: TGTGCCAGCAGTCGGTTCGATGAGCAGTTCTTC.

This clone was seen at least ten times. This sequence joins TRBV7-2 and TRBJ1-2, with D unresolved. The CDR3 length is 14 residues. Trimming stripped 5 bases from V and 5 bases from J, with 15 bases between. CDR1 and CDR2 from the germline V gene are SGHTA and FQGNSA. The CDR3: CASSPFGKGYGYTF. The CDR3 DNA sequence: TGTGCCAGCAGCCCCTTTGGGAAAGGGTATGGCTACACCTTC.

This clone appeared a few times. Being one base from a much bigger clone, this may be a read error. Other DNA sequences in the same sample also yield this CDR3. The chain uses TRBV10-1 and TRBJ1-2; no clear D gene. The CDR3 contains 11 residues. From germline, CDR1 is WNHNN and CDR2 SYGVQD (reference sequence). Trimming took 2 bases from V and 8 from J, leaving 6 bases between them. The CDR3 region has the DNA TGCGCCAGCAGTGAGGGTTACGGCTACACCTTC. Its translation: CASSEGYGYTF.